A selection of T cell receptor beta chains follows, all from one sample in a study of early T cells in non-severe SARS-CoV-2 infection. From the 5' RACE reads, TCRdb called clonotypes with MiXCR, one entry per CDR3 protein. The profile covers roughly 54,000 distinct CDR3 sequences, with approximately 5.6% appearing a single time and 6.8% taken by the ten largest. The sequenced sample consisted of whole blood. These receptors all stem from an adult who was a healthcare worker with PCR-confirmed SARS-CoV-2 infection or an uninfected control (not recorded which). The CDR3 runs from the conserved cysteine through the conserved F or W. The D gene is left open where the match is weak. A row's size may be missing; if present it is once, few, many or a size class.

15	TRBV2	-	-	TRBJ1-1	TGTGCCAGCAGTCAAAATCAGCAGGCCCGCACCGAAGCTTTCTTT	CASSQNQQARTEAFF
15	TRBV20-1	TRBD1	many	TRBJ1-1	TGCAGTGCTAGCTCCTGGGGCAGGGGGCTCACTGAAGCTTTCTTT	CSASSWGRGLTEAFF
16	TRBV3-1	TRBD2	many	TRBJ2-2	TGTGCCAGCAGCCAAGGGGCGGGAGTCGGACCCGGGGAGCTGTTTTTT	CASSQGAGVGPGELFF
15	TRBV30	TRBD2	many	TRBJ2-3	TGTGCCTGGAGTCTGGGCGGGAGGGAAAAGGATACGCAGTATTTT	CAWSLGGREKDTQYF
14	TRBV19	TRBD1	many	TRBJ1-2	TGTGCCAGTAAATGGACAGGGGATAATAATGGCTACACCTTC	CASKWTGDNNGYTF
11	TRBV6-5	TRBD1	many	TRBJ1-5	TGTGCCAGCAGTTCCCAGGGGGCCCAGCATTTT	CASSSQGAQHF
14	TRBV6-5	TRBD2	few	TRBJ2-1	TGTGCCAGCACTAGCGGGAGCGGGTACAATGAGCAGTTCTTC	CASTSGSGYNEQFF
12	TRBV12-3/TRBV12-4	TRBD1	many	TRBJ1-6	TGTGCCAGCAGTCCCGACAGGGAACCCCTCCACTTT	CASSPDREPLHF
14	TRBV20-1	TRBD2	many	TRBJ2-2	TGCAGTGCGCCACCAGCGGGAGGTACCGGGGAGCTGTTTTTT	CSAPPAGGTGELFF
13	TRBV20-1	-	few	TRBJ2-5	TGCAGTGCCCTCGACAGAGTCCAAGAGACCCAGTACTTC	CSALDRVQETQYF
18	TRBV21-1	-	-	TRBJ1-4	TGTGCCAGCAGCAAAGAGGCTAGGGCGACAGACGCCAATGAAAAACTGTTTTTT	CASSKEARATDANEKLFF
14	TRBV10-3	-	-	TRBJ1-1	TGTGCCATCAGTGAAAACTCCGACAGGTCTGAAGCTTTCTTT	CAISENSDRSEAFF
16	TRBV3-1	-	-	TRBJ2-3	TGTGCCAGCAGCCAAGCCAAGGGATATGGAACAGATACGCAGTATTTT	CASSQAKGYGTDTQYF
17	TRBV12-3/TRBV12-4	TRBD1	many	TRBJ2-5	TGTGCCAGCAGGGAATCGCGGGACAGGGGATCTGAAGAGACCCAGTACTTC	CASRESRDRGSEETQYF
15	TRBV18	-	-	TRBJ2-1	TGTGCCAGCTCGTCTAGCAGGAGCTCCTACAATGAGCAGTTCTTC	CASSSSRSSYNEQFF
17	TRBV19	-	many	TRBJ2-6	TGTGCCAGTATGACGTCAGATACACGCTCTGGGGCCAACGTCCTGACTTTC	CASMTSDTRSGANVLTF
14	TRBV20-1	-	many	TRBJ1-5	TGCAGTGCTAGTTGGAGGGGAAGCAATCAGCCCCAGCATTTT	CSASWRGSNQPQHF
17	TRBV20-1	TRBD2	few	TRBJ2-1	TGCAGTGCCCGGGGGCGGGTTAGCGGGAGCTCCTACAATGAGCAGTTCTTC	CSARGRVSGSSYNEQFF
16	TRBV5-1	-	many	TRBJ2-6	TGCGCCAGCAGCCCTCAGGGGACCCAGGGGGCCAACGTCCTGACTTTC	CASSPQGTQGANVLTF
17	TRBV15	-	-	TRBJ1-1	TGTGCCACCAGCAGAGTAAGATTGGGGGGATTGAACACTGAAGCTTTCTTT	CATSRVRLGGLNTEAFF
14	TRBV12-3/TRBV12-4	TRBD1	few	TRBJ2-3	TGTGCCAGCAGTTTTAGACAGGGGCCAGATACGCAGTATTTT	CASSFRQGPDTQYF
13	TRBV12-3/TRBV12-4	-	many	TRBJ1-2	TGTGCCAGCAGTTCAGGGATAAACTATGGCTACACCTTC	CASSSGINYGYTF
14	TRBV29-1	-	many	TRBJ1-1	TGCAGCGCTAAGACAGGATTAATGAACACTGAAGCTTTCTTT	CSAKTGLMNTEAFF
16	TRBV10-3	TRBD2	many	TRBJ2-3	TGTGCCATCAGTGAGGGTAGCGGGAAAGCCACAGATACGCAGTATTTT	CAISEGSGKATDTQYF
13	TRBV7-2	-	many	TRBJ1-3	TGTGCCAGCAAGAACCCCTCTGGAAACACCATATATTTT	CASKNPSGNTIYF
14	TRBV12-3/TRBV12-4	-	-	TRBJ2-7	TGTGCCAGCAGTTTAATCGGGTTCGCCTACGAGCAGTACTTC	CASSLIGFAYEQYF
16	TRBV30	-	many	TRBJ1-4	TGTGCCTGGAGTGGAACCCCGTGGGGGGGTAATGAAAAACTGTTTTTT	CAWSGTPWGGNEKLFF
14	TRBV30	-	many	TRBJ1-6	TGTGCCTGCTCACGGTGCGGGGTAGAATCACCCCTCCACTTT	CACSRCGVESPLHF
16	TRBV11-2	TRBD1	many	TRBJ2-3	TGTGCCAGCAGCCCAGGACAGGGCCGCAACACAGATACGCAGTATTTT	CASSPGQGRNTDTQYF
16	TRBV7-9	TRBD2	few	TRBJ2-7	TGTGCCAGCAGCTTAGGGAGACTAGCGGGAGACTACGAGCAGTACTTC	CASSLGRLAGDYEQYF
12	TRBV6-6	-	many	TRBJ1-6	TGTGCCAGCAGTTACGATGGGGGACCCCTCCACTTT	CASSYDGGPLHF
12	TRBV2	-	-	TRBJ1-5	TGTGCCAGGGGGGGTAGCAATCAGCCCCAGCATTTT	CARGGSNQPQHF
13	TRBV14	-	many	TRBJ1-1	TGTGCCAGCAGCCAGGAAAGGGGAACTGAAGCTTTCTTT	CASSQERGTEAFF
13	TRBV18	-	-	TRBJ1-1	TGTGCCAGCACGGGGGGGGCTGGAACTGAAGCTTTCTTT	CASTGGAGTEAFF
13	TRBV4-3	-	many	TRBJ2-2	TGCGCCAGCAGCCAAGGAGCGACCGGGGAGCTGTTTTTT	CASSQGATGELFF
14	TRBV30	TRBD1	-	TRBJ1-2	TGTGCCTGGAGCCAAGGGACAGGGGTCTATGGCTACACCTTC	CAWSQGTGVYGYTF
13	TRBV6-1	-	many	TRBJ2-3	TGTGCCAGCAGTGAAAACAGCGTCGGGGTGCAGTATTTT	CASSENSVGVQYF
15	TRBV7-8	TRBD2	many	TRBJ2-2	TGTGCCAGCAGCTCCGGGACTAGACGGACCGGGGAGCTGTTTTTT	CASSSGTRRTGELFF
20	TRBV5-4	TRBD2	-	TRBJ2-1	TGTGCCAGCAGCCCGGGGGGTCTAGCGGGAGCGCAATTCTCCTACAATGAGCAGTTCTTC	CASSPGGLAGAQFSYNEQFF
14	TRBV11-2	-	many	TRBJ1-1	TGTGCCAGCAGCTTTGAGGGGAGCAACACTGAAGCTTTCTTT	CASSFEGSNTEAFF
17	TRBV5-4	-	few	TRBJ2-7	TGTGCCAGCAGCTTGAGTCCGGGGAGCGGAAGGACCTACGAGCAGTACTTC	CASSLSPGSGRTYEQYF
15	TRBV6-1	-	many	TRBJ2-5	TGTGCCAGCAGGGGGGATAAAGTGTACCAAGAGACCCAGTACTTC	CASRGDKVYQETQYF